This is a list of T cell receptor beta chains from one sample in a study of tumor-infiltrating lymphocytes in glioblastoma multiforme. One entry per CDR3 protein, called by TCRdb with MiXCR from the multiplex PCR reads. The data show 13,000 or so distinct CDR3 sequences, under 70% seen once. Sequencing used brain tumor tissue. The origin of the receptors is a male donor with glioblastoma. Both conserved end residues are trimmed from each CDR3. The order of the fields is clone size, D gene, V gene, J gene, CDR3 protein. The D gene is left open where the match is weak. A row's size may be missing; if present it is once, few, many or a size class.

-,-,TRBV6-6,TRBJ2-2,ASSSSNTGELF
-,-,TRBV10-2,TRBJ1-5,ASRPLAIGDQHQH
-,-,TRBV6-1,TRBJ2-3,ASSPLVGSGSDTQY
medium-sized,-,TRBV4-1,TRBJ1-2,ASSQTQGGYT
-,-,TRBV10-2,TRBJ2-3,ASSEAGAGVYTQY
-,TRBD2,TRBV12-3/TRBV12-4,TRBJ2-1,ANNLLTDLERGNNEQF
-,-,TRBV6-1,TRBJ2-1,ATTMRLPYNEQF
large,-,TRBV29-1,TRBJ1-2,SVSADSSGYT
-,-,TRBV4-3,TRBJ1-5,ASSQGVGGQAPQH
-,TRBD2,TRBV10-1,TRBJ2-2,ASSEYSGSAGELF
-,-,TRBV11-3,TRBJ2-2,ASSLDSAQTGELF
few,-,TRBV20-1,TRBJ2-3,SARDPTGLNIDTQY
-,-,TRBV20-1,TRBJ1-1,NARDRDTKAF
-,-,TRBV29-1,TRBJ2-1,SVGTVYNEQF
once,-,TRBV6-5,TRBJ1-2,ASRGQVVTGNYGYA
few,-,TRBV4-1,TRBJ2-1,ASSHPTYEQF
-,TRBD1,TRBV20-1,TRBJ2-5,SARDGTGWVRETQY
many,TRBD1,TRBV6-5,TRBJ2-1,ASRPGQLGDEQF
-,TRBD2,TRBV6-1,TRBJ2-3,AISLAGTDMQY
once,TRBD1,TRBV12-3/TRBV12-4,TRBJ2-3,ASSLLPGTASTDTQY
few,-,TRBV7-2,TRBJ2-5,ASSFAGRAWETQY
few,TRBD2,TRBV2,TRBJ2-1,ASRGGLASGEQF
-,TRBD2,TRBV4-1,TRBJ2-5,ASSREVASGSGGTQY
-,-,TRBV11-2,TRBJ2-1,ATIKGGLRYNEQF
few,-,TRBV6-5,TRBJ1-1,ASSYREYTEAF
medium-sized,-,TRBV6-1,TRBJ1-5,ASRRVWGDQPQH
-,-,TRBV11-3,TRBJ2-3,ASSLAPTDTQY
-,TRBD1,TRBV5-1,TRBJ2-7,ASSLGVRGGLGEQY
once,TRBD2,TRBV20-1,TRBJ2-7,SARWEGVGYEQY
-,TRBD1,TRBV4-3,TRBJ2-2,ASSHHDRGAGELF
medium-sized,-,TRBV20-1,TRBJ1-2,SARDPRRQTGYGYT
-,TRBD2,TRBV10-1,TRBJ2-2,TSSEMASGSVGELF
medium-sized,-,TRBV29-1,TRBJ2-7,SVEDSAKRGSYEQY
many,-,TRBV28,TRBJ2-1,ASSSSRGTISYNEQF
medium-sized,TRBD2,TRBV7-8,TRBJ2-2,ASSLTSGRASGELF
medium-sized,-,TRBV10-3,TRBJ2-2,AISRAVTGELF
-,-,TRBV6-4,TRBJ2-3,AKSASRGATDTQY
-,-,TRBV29-1,TRBJ2-5,SVESTDLGETQY
-,-,TRBV11-2,TRBJ2-7,ASSLTLAAFYEQY